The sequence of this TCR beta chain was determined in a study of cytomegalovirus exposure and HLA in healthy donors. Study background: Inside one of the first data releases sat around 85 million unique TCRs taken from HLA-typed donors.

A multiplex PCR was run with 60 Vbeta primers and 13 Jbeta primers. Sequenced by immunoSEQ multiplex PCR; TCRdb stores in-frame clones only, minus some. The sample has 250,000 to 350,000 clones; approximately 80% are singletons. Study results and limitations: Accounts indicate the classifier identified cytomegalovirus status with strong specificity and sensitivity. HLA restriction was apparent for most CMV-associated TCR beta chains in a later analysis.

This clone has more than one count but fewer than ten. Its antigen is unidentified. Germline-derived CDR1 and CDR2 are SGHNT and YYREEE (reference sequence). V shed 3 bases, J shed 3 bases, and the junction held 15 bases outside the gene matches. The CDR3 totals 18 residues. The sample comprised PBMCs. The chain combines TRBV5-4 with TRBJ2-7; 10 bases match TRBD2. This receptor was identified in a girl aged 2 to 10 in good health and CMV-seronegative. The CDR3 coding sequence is TGTGCCAGCAGCTGGACATCTTTAACTAGCGGGACTGGCTACGAGCAGTACTTC. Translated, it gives CASSWTSLTSGTGYEQYF.